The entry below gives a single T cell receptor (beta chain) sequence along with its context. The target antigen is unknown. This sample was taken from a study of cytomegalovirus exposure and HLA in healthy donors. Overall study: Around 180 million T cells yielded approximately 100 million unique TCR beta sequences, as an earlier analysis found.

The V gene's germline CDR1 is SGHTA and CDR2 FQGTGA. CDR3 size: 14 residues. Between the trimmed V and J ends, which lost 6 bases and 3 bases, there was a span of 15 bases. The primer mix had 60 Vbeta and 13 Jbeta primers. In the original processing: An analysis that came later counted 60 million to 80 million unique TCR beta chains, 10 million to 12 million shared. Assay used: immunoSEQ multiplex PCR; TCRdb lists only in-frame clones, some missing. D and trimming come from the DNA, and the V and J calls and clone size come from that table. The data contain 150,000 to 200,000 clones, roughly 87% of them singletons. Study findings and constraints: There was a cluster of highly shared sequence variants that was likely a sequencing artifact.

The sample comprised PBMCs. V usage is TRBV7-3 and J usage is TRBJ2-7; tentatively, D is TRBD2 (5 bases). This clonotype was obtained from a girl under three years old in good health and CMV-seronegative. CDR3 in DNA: TGTGCCAGCAGGCCTACTAGTTACGACTACGAGCAGTACTTC. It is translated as CASRPTSYDYEQYF.